These 5 T cell receptor beta chains originate from one sample sequenced in a study of T cells in Graves' hyperthyroidism and ophthalmopathy. Amplification yielded TCR beta CDR3 regions, with RNA transcripts as the source. Carried out on the TCR CDR3, a first-round RT-PCR used the HTBI primer set. TCRdb re-called the multiplex PCR reads with MiXCR, one entry per CDR3 protein. The sample contains fewer than 550,000 distinct CDR3 sequences, less than 20% of which appear only once. The sample consisted of blood. These receptors all stem from a young woman with Graves' hyperthyroidism.

This clonotype was detected a few times. CDR3 residues: CSASLVVAGGPGGELFF. CDR3 sequence (DNA): TGCAGTGCTTCCTTGGTAGTAGCGGGAGGGCCTGGCGGGGAGCTGTTTTTT. J is TRBJ2-2 and V is TRBV20-1; 11 bases are shared with TRBD2. Germline lookup yields CDR1 DFQATT and CDR2 SNEGSKA (reference sequence). Losses at the gene ends were 5 bases for V and 7 bases for J; bases not matched to a gene: 15. The CDR3 contains 17 residues.

At least ten counts were recorded for this clonotype. The germline gene is not matched at one end of the junction; a read error may be the cause. The genes are TRBV7-7 and TRBJ2-1, with 7 bases matching TRBD2. CDR1 is SSHAT, CDR2 FNYEAQ, per germline (reference sequence). This CDR3 has 15 residues. In DNA form, the CDR3 reads TGTGCTAGCAGCCCTATTGCGGGAGTATACAATGAGCAGTTCTTC. It is translated as CASSPIAGVYNEQFF.

Worth noting for this clonotype: A junction boundary mismatches the germline segment, possibly from a read error. The chain joins TRBV12-3 or TRBV12-4 to TRBJ2-5, with a weak D call TRBD2 (6 bases). This CDR3 has 14 amino acids. In DNA, the CDR3 is TGTGCCAGCAGCTTAGAGGGGCTAGCGGAGACCCAGTACTTC. Translating gives CASSLEGLAETQYF.

Ten or more counts support this clonotype. The rearrangement joins TRBV6-6 to TRBJ1-2; 9 nucleotides agree with TRBD1. J was trimmed by 8 bases and V by 2 bases; bases with no gene match: 6. This CDR3 is 14 amino acids long. CDR1 and CDR2 from the germline V gene are MNHNY and SVGAGI (reference sequence). The CDR3 DNA sequence: TGTGCCAGCAGTTACGGGGGGACAGGGATAGGCTACACCTTC. This gives the protein CASSYGGTGIGYTF.

This clonotype was seen many times. The chain couples TRBV5-1 to TRBJ2-7; TRBD1 agrees at 7 bases. V trimming: 4 bases; J trimming: 1 base; junction bases outside the gene matches: 8. Germline-derived CDR1 and CDR2 are SGHRS and YFSETQ. This CDR3 is 15 amino acids long. The CDR3 sequence is CASSQDRAHSYEQYF. In DNA form, the CDR3 reads TGCGCCAGCAGCCAAGACAGGGCGCATTCCTACGAGCAGTACTTC.